The rows below give T cell receptor beta chains drawn from one sample of a study of T cell responses to AZD1222 COVID-19 vaccine. Assay used: immunoSEQ multiplex PCR; TCRdb lists only in-frame clones, some missing. Of 130,000 to 150,000 clones detected, just over 90% appear once; the ten largest clones hold about 2.1%. The starting material was peripheral blood, obtained on day 0 of AZD1222 vaccination. These receptors originate from an adult in good health. The CDR3 runs from the conserved cysteine through the conserved F or W. The order of the fields is J gene, clone size, D gene, V gene, CDR3 DNA, CDR3 protein. D genes are given only for firm matches. Size values are once, few and many counts, or a class for expanded clones, and some rows have none.

TRBJ1-3	NA	NA	TRBV29-1	TGCAGCGTTCGGACAAACACCATATATTTT	CSVRTNTIYF
TRBJ1-1	NA	NA	TRBV6-5	TGTGCCAGCAGCATCGGGATTTCGAACACTGAAGCTTTCTTT	CASSIGISNTEAFF
TRBJ1-3	NA	TRBD1	TRBV5-1	TGCGCCAGCAGCTGGGAGACCACAGGGGGTTCTGGAAACACCATATATTTT	CASSWETTGGSGNTIYF
TRBJ2-5	NA	NA	TRBV27	TGTGCCAGCAGTTTTTCGGGCGGCCAAGAGACCCAGTACTTC	CASSFSGGQETQYF
TRBJ1-6	NA	NA	TRBV7-2	TGTGCCAGCAGCCGCCAGGCGATTCGGTCCTATAATTCACCCCTCCACTTT	CASSRQAIRSYNSPLHF
TRBJ2-7	once	NA	TRBV10-3	TGTGCCATCAGTGAGGGCTCCGTCTACCCTAGCGAGCAGTACTTC	CAISEGSVYPSEQYF
TRBJ2-1	NA	NA	TRBV19	TGTGCCAGTAGTATAGGGGCAGGGCCTACGGCTCAGTTCTTC	CASSIGAGPTAQFF
TRBJ2-5	NA	NA	TRBV7-2	TGTGCCAGCAGCCCCCGGCCGGGGGCCCAAGAGACCCAGTACTTC	CASSPRPGAQETQYF
TRBJ2-3	NA	TRBD2	TRBV7-3	TGTGCCAGCAGCCCAGGACTAGCTGCCGATACGCAGTATTTT	CASSPGLAADTQYF
TRBJ2-1	NA	NA	TRBV12-3/TRBV12-4	TGTGCCAGCCTGGGGGGTGTTCGGGATGAGCAGTTCTTC	CASLGGVRDEQFF
TRBJ2-7	once	TRBD2	TRBV19	TGTGCCAGTACCAGTAGCGGGGTCAGAGGCTCCTACGAGCAGTACTTC	CASTSSGVRGSYEQYF
TRBJ2-2	NA	NA	TRBV2	TGTGCCAGCAGTAACGGAGTTAGCACCGGGGAGCTGTTTTTT	CASSNGVSTGELFF
TRBJ1-5	NA	NA	TRBV7-9	TGTGCCCCTCAACTAAGGGTCCTGGGTCAGCCCCAGCATTTT	CAPQLRVLGQPQHF
TRBJ1-2	NA	TRBD1	TRBV5-8	TGTGCCAGCAGCTTTAAAGGGACAGGGGGAGATGGCTACACCTTC	CASSFKGTGGDGYTF
TRBJ2-7	NA	NA	TRBV28	TGTGCCAGCAGTTCTACCCTTTCAGGGACTTACGAGCAGTACTTC	CASSSTLSGTYEQYF
TRBJ1-2	NA	NA	TRBV27	TGTGCCAGCAGTCCGATCGGCGGAGGCTATGGCTACACCTTC	CASSPIGGGYGYTF
TRBJ1-2	NA	NA	TRBV6-4	TGTGCCAGCAGGGACGGGGGGGGATCCTACGGCTACACCTTC	CASRDGGGSYGYTF
TRBJ1-1	NA	TRBD1	TRBV11-3	TGTGCCAGCAGCTTAGTTCATAGGGGGCCCACTGAAGCTTTCTTT	CASSLVHRGPTEAFF
TRBJ2-1	NA	TRBD1	TRBV5-4	TGTGCCAGCAGCTTGGGGGACAGGGGCGAGGTCAATGAGCAGTTCTTC	CASSLGDRGEVNEQFF
TRBJ2-1	once	NA	TRBV4-3	TGCGCCAGCAGCCAAGCCCACAGGGTTCAGGGTGAGCAGTTCTTC	CASSQAHRVQGEQFF
TRBJ1-1	NA	NA	TRBV3-1/TRBV3-2	TGTGCCAGCAGCCAAGTTCTGAGCTTGAACACTGAAGCTTTCTTT	CASSQVLSLNTEAFF
TRBJ2-7	few	NA	TRBV5-4	TGTGCCAGCAGCTCCTACGCTTATGAGCAGTACTTC	CASSSYAYEQYF